One and the same sample provided the 25 T cell receptor beta chains below, sequenced in a study of a mutant IDH1 vaccine in newly diagnosed glioma. Only in-frame clones appear in the TCRdb table, and some are missing; sequencing was by immunoSEQ multiplex PCR. The sample lists about 60,000 clones, about 84% occurring once. The antigens for these receptors are not known. The time point: week 11, during vaccination. It was 300 ug of mutant IDH1 20-mer peptide that made up each vaccine dose, given with topical imiquimod. Sequencing used PBMCs, obtained from a glioma patient whose treatment included an IDH1 peptide vaccine. The source is a man aged 25-40 years with glioma.

This sequence joins TRBV7-9 and TRBJ2-7; no firm D call. V was clipped by 6 bases and J by 3 bases, with 12 bases between them. The germline V gene has CDR1 SEHNR and CDR2 FQNEAQ (reference sequence). This CDR3 is built from 13 residues. The CDR3 DNA is TGTGCCAGCAGTAAACCCATTCTCTACGAGCAGTACTTC. It is translated as CASSKPILYEQYF.

This sequence joins TRBV7-6 and TRBJ1-4; tentatively, D is TRBD1 (6 bases). The germline gives CDR1 SGHVS, CDR2 FNYEAQ. The CDR3 is 15 residues long. V was pared by 5 bases and J by 6 bases, with 16 bases between. CDR3 residues: CASSLKGGRDEKLFF. CDR3 DNA: TGTGCCAGCAGCCTTAAGGGGGGGCGCGATGAAAAACTGTTTTTT. Full variable domain (missing parts from reference TRBV7-6 and TRBJ1-4): GAGVSQSPRYKVTKRGQDVALRCDPISGHVSLYWYRQALGQGPEFLTYFNYEAQQDKSGLPNDRFSAERPEGSISTLTIQRTEQRDSAMYRCASSLKGGRDEKLFFGSGTQLSVL.

This sequence joins TRBV5-8 and TRBJ2-6, with D possibly TRBD1 on 7 matching bases. The germline CDR1 and CDR2 sequences are SGHTS and YDEGEE. The CDR3 is 17 residues long. Trimming pared 0 bases from V and 1 base from J, leaving 11 bases between. CDR3 bases: TGTGCCAGCAGCTTGGGCAGGGGGGTGTCTGGGGCCAACGTCCTGACTTTC. Its protein product is CASSLGRGVSGANVLTF. Combining the CDR3 with reference TRBV5-8 and TRBJ2-6 gives the whole variable domain EAGVTQSPTHLIKTRGQQATLRCSPISGHTSVYWYQQALGLGLQFLLWYDEGEERNRGNFPPRFSGRQFPNYSSELNVNALELEDSALYLCASSLGRGVSGANVLTFGAGSRLTVL.

V usage is TRBV4-1 and J usage is TRBJ2-3, with TRBD1 identical over 7 bases. V trimming: 4 bases; J trimming: 4 bases; junction bases outside the gene matches: 8. Germline V CDR1 and CDR2: MGHRA, YSYEKL. The CDR3 extends over 15 amino acids. The CDR3 loop reads CASSPRQGRADTQYF. CDR3 DNA: TGCGCCAGCAGCCCTAGACAGGGTAGGGCAGATACGCAGTATTTT.

The chain carries TRBV30 and TRBJ2-7; the D call may be TRBD1 or TRBD2 (5 bases each). Per the germline V gene, CDR1 is GTSNPN and CDR2 is SVGIG (reference sequence). The CDR3 loop spans 13 amino acids. Trimming left V 3 bases short and J 4 bases short, with 13 bases between. The CDR3 is CAWRGVGGYEQYF. The CDR3 DNA sequence: TGTGCCTGGAGGGGTGTTGGGGGTTACGAGCAGTACTTC.

The chain joins TRBV10-1 to TRBJ2-7; possibly TRBD1 for D (5 bases). The CDR3 covers 12 residues. Germline CDR1 and CDR2: WNHNN and SYGVQD (reference sequence). The V gene lost 0 bases and the J gene lost 6 bases, with 6 bases spanning the gap. The CDR3 protein is CASSESTGEQYF. CDR3 nucleotide sequence: TGCGCCAGCAGTGAGTCAACAGGCGAGCAGTACTTC.

For this clone: Additional DNA sequences in this sample encode the identical CDR3. The chain links TRBV5-1 to TRBJ2-5; the match to TRBD2 covers 12 bases. The CDR3 consists of 15 residues. Germline V gives CDR1 SGHRS, CDR2 YFSETQ. V shed 0 bases and J 3 bases; nucleotides not matched to a gene: 0. The CDR3 nucleotides are TGCGCCAGCAGCTTGGGACTAGCGGGGGAAGAGACCCAGTACTTC. Protein sequence: CASSLGLAGEETQYF.

The chain uses TRBV5-4 and TRBJ1-1; the match to TRBD1 covers 9 bases. CDR1 is SGHNT, CDR2 YYREEE, per germline (reference sequence). This CDR3 spans 15 amino acids. After removal of 7 bases from V and 4 bases from J, the junction contained 11 bases not matched to a gene. CDR3 coding DNA: TGTGCCAGCCAAGAACAGGGGGCCGTTTCCACTGAAGCTTTCTTT. It is translated as CASQEQGAVSTEAFF.

The rearrangement uses TRBV5-6 and TRBJ2-6, with D unresolved. Germline values: CDR1 SGHDT, CDR2 YYEEEE. Trimming removed 0 bases from V and 1 base from J, with 5 bases in between. The CDR3 contains 15 residues. Written as DNA, the CDR3 is TGTGCCAGCAGCTTGGGGGGTTCTGGGGCCAACGTCCTGACTTTC. Amino acids: CASSLGGSGANVLTF.

The V and J genes are TRBV30 and TRBJ1-1, with no clear D. The CDR3 consists of 14 residues. Trimming removed 4 bases from V and 1 base from J, with 13 bases in between. The germline gives CDR1 GTSNPN, CDR2 SVGIG (reference sequence). CDR3 DNA: TGTGCCTGGACACCGACCGAACCGAACACTGAAGCTTTCTTT. It codes for CAWTPTEPNTEAFF. The full variable domain, rest sourced from reference TRBV30 and TRBJ1-1, is SQTIHQWPATLVQPVGSPLSLECTVEGTSNPNLYWYRQAAGRGLQLLFYSVGIGQISSEVPQNLSASRPQDRQFILSSKKLLLSDSGFYLCAWTPTEPNTEAFFGQGTRLTVV.

V and J are TRBV19 and TRBJ1-1; maybe TRBD1 (5 bases). Germline CDR1 reads LNHDA; CDR2 reads SQIVND (reference sequence). Trimming cost V 4 bases and J 0 bases, with 12 bases left between them. CDR3 size: 15 residues. The CDR3 here is CASSKRQNMNTEAFF. As DNA, the CDR3 is TGTGCCAGTAGTAAGAGACAGAACATGAACACTGAAGCTTTCTTT.

This clone qualifies as medium-sized. The gene calls are TRBV5-4 and TRBJ1-2; D is unresolved. The CDR3 has 13 amino acids. From germline, CDR1 is SGHNT and CDR2 YYREEE (reference sequence). Trimming cost V 6 bases and J 4 bases, with 13 bases left between them. CDR3 in DNA: TGTGCCAGCAACCTTGGAGGATCCTATGGCTACACCTTC. It encodes CASNLGGSYGYTF.

The rearrangement joins TRBV29-1 to TRBJ2-3, with 9 bases identical to TRBD1. This CDR3 is built from 13 residues. With 8 bases clipped from V and 1 base from J, the junction kept 4 bases outside the gene matches. The V gene's germline CDR1 is SQVTM and CDR2 ANQGSEA. The CDR3 is CSSDRGGTDTQYF. The CDR3 DNA is TGCAGCTCAGACAGGGGGGGCACAGATACGCAGTATTTT.

CDR3: CASSSAGGGYEQYF. CDR3 coding DNA: TGTGCCAGCAGCTCTGCGGGGGGCGGTTACGAGCAGTACTTC. The V and J genes are TRBV14 and TRBJ2-7; 8 bases are a match to TRBD2. Losses at the gene ends were 5 bases for V and 4 bases for J; bases not matched to a gene: 7. The CDR3 spans 14 residues. Germline CDR1 is SGHDN and CDR2 is FVKESK.

The rearrangement links TRBV27 to TRBJ2-3; D perhaps matches TRBD2 (5 bases). The CDR3 extends over 15 amino acids. From germline, CDR1 is MNHEY and CDR2 SMNVEV (reference sequence). The V and J ends lost 0 bases and 1 base respectively, with 8 bases between them. CDR3 nucleotide sequence: TGTGCCAGCAGTTTATCCGGAGGTGGCACAGATACGCAGTATTTT. Translating gives CASSLSGGGTDTQYF.

The rearrangement joins TRBV2 to TRBJ1-2; D not certain. V lost 2 bases and J 3 bases, leaving 7 bases between the germline ends. The CDR3 runs 13 residues. Looked up from germline, CDR1 is SNHLY and CDR2 is FYNNEI. The CDR3 nucleotides are TGTGCCAGCAGTGAAACGAGAGACTATGGCTACACCTTC. Residues: CASSETRDYGYTF.

J is TRBJ1-2 and V is TRBV7-3; 8 bases are shared with TRBD1. CDR3 length equals 14 residues. The germline gives CDR1 SGHTA, CDR2 FQGTGA. Trimming removed 3 bases from V and 8 bases from J; junction bases left unmatched: 8. Here the CDR3 reads CASSLNRGIGGYTF. In nucleotides, the CDR3 is TGTGCCAGCAGCTTGAACAGGGGGATTGGCGGCTACACCTTC. Full variable domain (rest looked up from reference TRBV7-3 and TRBJ1-2): GAGVSQTPSNKVTEKGKYVELRCDPISGHTALYWYRQSLGQGPEFLIYFQGTGAADDSGLPNDRFFAVRPEGSVSTLKIQRTERGDSAVYLCASSLNRGIGGYTFGSGTRLTVV.

V gene TRBV5-1 combines with J gene TRBJ2-2, with D perhaps being TRBD1 or TRBD2 (5 bases each). CDR1 is SGHRS, CDR2 YFSETQ, per germline. The length of the CDR3 is 15 residues. The V end lost 0 bases, the J end lost 4 bases, and 10 bases lay between the germline ends. Here the CDR3 reads CASSLGGVGTGELFF. CDR3 DNA sequence: TGCGCCAGCAGCTTGGGAGGGGTTGGCACCGGGGAGCTGTTTTTT. Full variable domain (remainder filled in from reference TRBV5-1 and TRBJ2-2): KAGVTQTPRYLIKTRGQQVTLSCSPISGHRSVSWYQQTPGQGLQFLFEYFSETQRNKGNFPGRFSGRQFSNSRSEMNVSTLELGDSALYLCASSLGGVGTGELFFGEGSRLTVL.

J is TRBJ2-5 and V is TRBV5-1; no reliable D call. The assigned J gene may be wrong: the sequence end matches TRBJ2-7 better. CDR1 and CDR2 from the germline V gene are SGHRS and YFSETQ. The CDR3 contains 14 residues. CDR3 sequence reads: CASSAPDGFYEQYF. The CDR3 DNA is TGCGCCAGCAGCGCTCCGGACGGGTTCTACGAGCAGTACTTC.

This clone was recorded only once. The genes are TRBV29-1 and TRBJ2-1; 7 bases align to TRBD2. This CDR3 has 16 amino acids. The V segment lost 7 bases and the J segment 1 base; nucleotides outside the gene matches: 13. CDR1 is SQVTM and CDR2 is ANQGSEA in the germline V gene. The CDR3 DNA is TGCAGCGGCCTAGGACTAGTTGCCCGATCCTACAATGAGCAGTTCTTC. Translating gives CSGLGLVARSYNEQFF.

Notes on this clone: A read error may produce the germline difference seen at one junction end. The chain couples TRBV5-1 to TRBJ2-5; TRBD2 matches 8 bases. The germline V gene encodes CDR1 SGHRS and CDR2 YFSETQ. CDR3 size: 14 residues. CDR3 in amino acids: CASSLGLDVGTQYF. For the CDR3, the DNA is TGCGCCAGCAGTTTGGGACTAGATGTGGGGACCCAGTACTTC.

The chain employs TRBV18 and TRBJ2-1; 8 positions agree with TRBD2. With V trimmed by 0 bases and J by 8 bases, 9 bases remained unmatched. Germline CDR1 is KGHSH and CDR2 is LQKENI. The CDR3 is 16 residues long. CDR3 nucleotides: TGTGCCAGCTCACCACCGGGGCTAGCGGGCTTGTATGAGCAGTTCTTC. This codes for CASSPPGLAGLYEQFF.

This clone came up a few times. The J gene is TRBJ2-3, the V gene TRBV19, with D maybe TRBD2 (7 bases). Germline values: CDR1 LNHDA, CDR2 SQIVND (reference sequence). Trimming took off 5 bases at V and 1 base at J, with 16 bases between the two ends. CDR3 length: 16 residues. This CDR3 reads CASSDPGGLRTDTQYF. CDR3 sequence (DNA): TGTGCCAGTAGTGACCCCGGGGGGCTTCGCACAGATACGCAGTATTTT.

The chain uses TRBV9 and TRBJ1-5, with 7 nucleotides matching TRBD1. With V trimmed by 2 bases and J by 3 bases, 5 bases remained unmatched. CDR1 is SGDLS and CDR2 is YYNGEE in the germline V gene. The CDR3 runs 15 residues. The CDR3 loop is CASSVSGQTNQPQHF. The CDR3 nucleotides read TGTGCCAGCAGCGTGTCGGGACAGACCAATCAGCCCCAGCATTTT.

The chain carries TRBV11-2 and TRBJ2-2, with 9 bases lining up with TRBD1. CDR3 length equals 16 residues. The V gene end was trimmed by 6 bases and the J gene end by 0 bases; junction bases not matched to a gene: 5. Germline V gives CDR1 SGHAT, CDR2 FQNNGV. The chain's CDR3 is CASSRGTGPNTGELFF. CDR3 coding DNA: TGTGCCAGCAGTCGCGGGACAGGGCCGAACACCGGGGAGCTGTTTTTT.